This is a list of T cell receptor beta chains from one sample in a study of type 1 regulatory T cells. Their target antigens are unknown. One entry per CDR3 protein results from TCRdb running MiXCR on the reads. The sample includes 25,000 or so distinct CDR3 sequences, less than 60% of them seen just once. Material for sequencing was cultured T cells, either the whole culture or a sorted T cell fraction (not recorded which). Receptors originate from a human donor in good health. The CDR3 runs from the conserved cysteine through the conserved F or W. Each record gives: clone size, V gene, J gene, D gene, CDR3 DNA, CDR3 protein. The D gene is left open where the match is weak. Part of the rows lack a size; the others show once, few, many or a class for expanded clones.

clone_size: .; v_call: TRBV18; j_call: TRBJ1-1; d_call: .; cdr3_nt: TGTGCCAGCTCAGTCCACAGGGACACTGAAGCTTTCTTT; cdr3_aa: CASSVHRDTEAFF
clone_size: .; v_call: TRBV6-2/TRBV6-3; j_call: TRBJ1-5; d_call: .; cdr3_nt: TGTGCCAGCAGTTACTCGCAGGGTTACAATCAGCCCCAGCATTTT; cdr3_aa: CASSYSQGYNQPQHF
clone_size: once; v_call: TRBV28; j_call: TRBJ2-1; d_call: TRBD2; cdr3_nt: TGTGCCAGCAGGGCGGGGGGAGTAGGCAATGAGCAGTTCTTC; cdr3_aa: CASRAGGVGNEQFF
clone_size: few; v_call: TRBV9; j_call: TRBJ1-1; d_call: .; cdr3_nt: TGTGCCAGCAGCCCCACCCCAGGAGCCCACACTGAAGCTTTCTTT; cdr3_aa: CASSPTPGAHTEAFF
clone_size: .; v_call: TRBV12-3/TRBV12-4; j_call: TRBJ2-3; d_call: TRBD2; cdr3_nt: TGTGCCAGCAGTTTAGAGGCGCTAGCGGGGTTCTCAGATACGCAGTATTTT; cdr3_aa: CASSLEALAGFSDTQYF
clone_size: few; v_call: TRBV5-1; j_call: TRBJ2-5; d_call: .; cdr3_nt: TGCGCCAGCAGCTTGGGGGGCGGGGAGACCCAGTACTTC; cdr3_aa: CASSLGGGETQYF
clone_size: medium-sized; v_call: TRBV5-3; j_call: TRBJ1-1; d_call: .; cdr3_nt: TGTGCCAGAAGCTCTACAATCTTGGATGAAGCTTTCTTT; cdr3_aa: CARSSTILDEAFF
clone_size: .; v_call: TRBV18; j_call: TRBJ2-3; d_call: .; cdr3_nt: TGTGCCAGCTCACCTCAAAGGAGCACAGATACGCAGTATTTT; cdr3_aa: CASSPQRSTDTQYF
clone_size: .; v_call: TRBV7-8; j_call: TRBJ2-1; d_call: TRBD2; cdr3_nt: TGTGCCAGCAGCGAACTAGCGGGGGGGCAATTAATCGGACGGCAGTTCTTC; cdr3_aa: CASSELAGGQLIGRQFF
clone_size: .; v_call: TRBV20-1; j_call: TRBJ1-4; d_call: TRBD1; cdr3_nt: TGCAGTGCTGGAAACAGGGGGACTAATGAAAAACTGTTTTTT; cdr3_aa: CSAGNRGTNEKLFF
clone_size: medium-sized; v_call: TRBV9; j_call: TRBJ2-1; d_call: .; cdr3_nt: TGTGCCAGCAGCGTGTTAGGGGGGCTATCCAATGAGCAGTTCTTC; cdr3_aa: CASSVLGGLSNEQFF
clone_size: .; v_call: TRBV27; j_call: TRBJ2-1; d_call: .; cdr3_nt: TGTGCCAGCAGCTCATTACAGGCCCTCAATGAGCAGTTCTTC; cdr3_aa: CASSSLQALNEQFF